The entry below gives a single TCR beta chain sequence along with its context. Original processing notes: Counts of nucleated cells, estimated from reference gene primer amplification, were obtained. Data came from immunoSEQ multiplex PCR; TCRdb stores just in-frame clones and leaves some out. V, J and clone size derive from that table, while D and trimming were established from the DNA sequence. Of roughly 300,000 clones in the sample, 81% were seen once. The sample comes from a study of blood T cell repertoires in COVID-19. Study-wide background: Specimens from acute and convalescent COVID-19 originated in the United States, Italy and Spain. Nucleic acid was either cDNA or gDNA, and it came from T cells, B-cell-depleted T cells, or PBMCs.

CDR1 SGHVS and CDR2 FQNEAQ come from the germline V gene. With 2 bases removed from V and 4 bases from J, the gap between germline ends came to 8 bases. The CDR3 contains 14 residues. The specimen was peripheral blood. The chain joins TRBV7-8 to TRBJ2-2; D possibly corresponds to TRBD2 (5 bases). This sequence originates from a woman aged 55-70 years with active or convalescent COVID-19. This chain's CDR3 is CASSLRTLTGELFF. For the CDR3, the DNA is TGTGCCAGCAGCTTACGGACTCTCACCGGGGAGCTGTTTTTT.